The 13 T cell receptor beta chains presented below share a single source sample, sequenced in a study of T cells in Graves' hyperthyroidism and ophthalmopathy. Amplification targeted TCR beta CDR3 regions from RNA transcripts. First-round RT-PCR of the TCR CDR3 relied on the HTBI primer set. TCRdb called the multiplex PCR reads again in MiXCR, with one record for every CDR3 protein. The table shows about 400,000 distinct CDR3 sequences, with 15% occurring only once. The specimen sequenced was blood. These receptors originate from a woman between 25 and 40 years old with Graves' hyperthyroidism.

The chain combines TRBV19 with TRBJ2-3; 10 bases fit TRBD2. The CDR3 totals 15 residues. The J segment lost 3 bases and the V segment lost 6 bases, leaving 6 bases of the junction unmatched. The germline CDR1 and CDR2 sequences are LNHDA and SQIVND (reference sequence). CDR3 in amino acids: CASRSGLAETDTQYF. DNA for the CDR3: TGTGCCAGTAGAAGCGGACTAGCGGAAACAGATACGCAGTATTTT.

This clonotype was found many times. J is TRBJ2-7 and V is TRBV10-3, with a tentative D call TRBD1 (6 bases). Germline V gene sequence: CDR1 ENHRY, CDR2 SYGVKD. V was pared by 4 bases and J by 0 bases, with 7 bases between. This CDR3 region has 13 residues. In nucleotides, the CDR3 is TGTGCCATCAGTGGGACAGTCTCCTACGAGCAGTACTTC. Protein: CAISGTVSYEQYF.

The chain has TRBV18 and TRBJ2-6; maybe TRBD1 (6 bases). The germline V gene encodes CDR1 KGHSH and CDR2 LQKENI. The CDR3 length is 18 residues. Deletions cut 3 bases from V and 0 bases from J, with 15 bases between. The CDR3, as DNA: TGTGCCAGCTCACCTGGGGGCTCCTCCGCCTCTGGGGCCAACGTCCTGACTTTC. It yields the protein CASSPGGSSASGANVLTF.

The chain links TRBV20-1 to TRBJ2-7; a weak D match, TRBD2 (6 bases). Per the germline V gene, CDR1 is DFQATT and CDR2 is SNEGSKA (reference sequence). V was shortened by 2 bases and J by 0 bases, with 20 bases between the two germline ends. This CDR3 has 17 amino acids. CDR3 nucleotide sequence: TGCAGTGCTAGAAGTCCTCTTCGCGGGGTAAACTCCTACGAGCAGTACTTC. This encodes CSARSPLRGVNSYEQYF.

Note on this clonotype: This sequence may be a read error, since a much larger clone differs from it by one base. The chain has TRBV12-3 or TRBV12-4 and TRBJ2-3; 11 nucleotides agree with TRBD2. Trimming at V came to 3 bases and at J to 8 bases, leaving 1 base not matched to a gene. The CDR3 covers 13 residues. The CDR3 region is CASSFLAGGTQYF. DNA for the CDR3: TGTGCCAGCAGTTTTCTAGCGGGAGGTACGCAGTATTTT.

This chain connects TRBV5-1 to TRBJ2-1, with 10 bases matching TRBD2. V dropped 5 bases and J dropped 6; count of bases not matched to a gene: 20. Looked up from germline, CDR1 is SGHRS and CDR2 is YFSETQ. This CDR3 has 19 amino acids. This chain's CDR3 is CASRGSLASGRLHLNEQFF. In nucleotides, the CDR3 is TGCGCCAGCAGGGGGAGTCTAGCTAGCGGGAGACTCCACCTCAATGAGCAGTTCTTC.

This chain links TRBV29-1 with TRBJ2-1; no definite D call. The ends were cut back, 3 bases at V and 9 bases at J, with 6 bases in the middle. The germline CDR1 and CDR2 sequences are SQVTM and ANQGSEA. CDR3 length: 10 amino acids. The CDR3 coding sequence is TGCAGCGTTGAGGTGGTTGAGCAGTTCTTC. Translating gives CSVEVVEQFF.

This clonotype was observed a handful of times. This sequence may be a read error, since a much larger clone differs from it by one base. J is TRBJ2-2 and V is TRBV27, with TRBD2 identical over 11 bases. This CDR3 comprises 19 residues. CDR1 and CDR2 from the germline V gene are MNHEY and SMNVEV (reference sequence). CDR3 DNA sequence: TGTGCCCGCAGTTTTGGGCTAGCGGGAGGCCGAGGGAACACCGGGGAGCTGTTTTTT. Its protein product is CARSFGLAGGRGNTGELFF.

This clonotype was counted only a few times. The chain combines TRBV6-1 with TRBJ1-4, with a possible D match to TRBD1 (6 bases). Between the trimmed V and J ends, which lost 7 bases and 4 bases, there was a span of 10 bases. This CDR3 has 13 amino acids. CDR1 is MNHNS, CDR2 SASEGT, per germline. The CDR3 is CASTRTVNEKLFF. The CDR3 bases are TGTGCCAGCACCAGGACAGTTAATGAAAAACTGTTTTTT.

In its sample, this clonotype was seen many times. The V call is TRBV6-1, the J call TRBJ2-1, with unresolved D. Germline assignment: CDR1 MNHNS and CDR2 SASEGT. The CDR3 loop spans 18 amino acids. Trimming stripped 2 bases from V and 0 bases from J, with 17 bases between. CDR3 sequence reads: CASSEFGSEISSYNEQFF. CDR3 bases: TGTGCCAGCAGTGAATTTGGGTCGGAAATCAGCTCCTACAATGAGCAGTTCTTC.

This clonotype came up a few times. The V call is TRBV3-1, the J call TRBJ1-6; the D gene is possibly TRBD1 (6 bases). Trimming shortened V by 0 bases and J by 6 bases, and 12 bases separated the two germline ends. CDR1 and CDR2 from the germline V gene are LGHDT and YNNKEL (reference sequence). The CDR3 covers 16 residues. The CDR3 nucleotides are TGTGCCAGCAGCCAAGAGGTCGGGACACTTAATTCACCCCTCCACTTT. It codes for CASSQEVGTLNSPLHF.

This clonotype appeared a few times. The chain has TRBV27 and TRBJ2-5; D is perhaps TRBD1 (6 bases). The CDR3 runs 16 residues. V was pared by 4 bases and J by 2 bases, with 17 bases between. CDR1 and CDR2 from the germline V gene are MNHEY and SMNVEV (reference sequence). CDR3 sequence (DNA): TGTGCCAGCAGTTCCCCTAGCAGGGACAAACAAGAGACCCAGTACTTC. This sequence encodes CASSSPSRDKQETQYF.

This clonotype appeared a few times. This chain uses TRBV4-1 with TRBJ2-5; no definite D call. The CDR3 has 15 residues. V was shortened by 0 bases and J by 4 bases, with 12 bases between the two germline ends. Looked up from germline, CDR1 is MGHRA and CDR2 is YSYEKL. The CDR3 nucleotides read TGCGCCAGCAGCCAAGAGGCAAGGGTAGGAGAGACCCAGTACTTC. Translation: CASSQEARVGETQYF.